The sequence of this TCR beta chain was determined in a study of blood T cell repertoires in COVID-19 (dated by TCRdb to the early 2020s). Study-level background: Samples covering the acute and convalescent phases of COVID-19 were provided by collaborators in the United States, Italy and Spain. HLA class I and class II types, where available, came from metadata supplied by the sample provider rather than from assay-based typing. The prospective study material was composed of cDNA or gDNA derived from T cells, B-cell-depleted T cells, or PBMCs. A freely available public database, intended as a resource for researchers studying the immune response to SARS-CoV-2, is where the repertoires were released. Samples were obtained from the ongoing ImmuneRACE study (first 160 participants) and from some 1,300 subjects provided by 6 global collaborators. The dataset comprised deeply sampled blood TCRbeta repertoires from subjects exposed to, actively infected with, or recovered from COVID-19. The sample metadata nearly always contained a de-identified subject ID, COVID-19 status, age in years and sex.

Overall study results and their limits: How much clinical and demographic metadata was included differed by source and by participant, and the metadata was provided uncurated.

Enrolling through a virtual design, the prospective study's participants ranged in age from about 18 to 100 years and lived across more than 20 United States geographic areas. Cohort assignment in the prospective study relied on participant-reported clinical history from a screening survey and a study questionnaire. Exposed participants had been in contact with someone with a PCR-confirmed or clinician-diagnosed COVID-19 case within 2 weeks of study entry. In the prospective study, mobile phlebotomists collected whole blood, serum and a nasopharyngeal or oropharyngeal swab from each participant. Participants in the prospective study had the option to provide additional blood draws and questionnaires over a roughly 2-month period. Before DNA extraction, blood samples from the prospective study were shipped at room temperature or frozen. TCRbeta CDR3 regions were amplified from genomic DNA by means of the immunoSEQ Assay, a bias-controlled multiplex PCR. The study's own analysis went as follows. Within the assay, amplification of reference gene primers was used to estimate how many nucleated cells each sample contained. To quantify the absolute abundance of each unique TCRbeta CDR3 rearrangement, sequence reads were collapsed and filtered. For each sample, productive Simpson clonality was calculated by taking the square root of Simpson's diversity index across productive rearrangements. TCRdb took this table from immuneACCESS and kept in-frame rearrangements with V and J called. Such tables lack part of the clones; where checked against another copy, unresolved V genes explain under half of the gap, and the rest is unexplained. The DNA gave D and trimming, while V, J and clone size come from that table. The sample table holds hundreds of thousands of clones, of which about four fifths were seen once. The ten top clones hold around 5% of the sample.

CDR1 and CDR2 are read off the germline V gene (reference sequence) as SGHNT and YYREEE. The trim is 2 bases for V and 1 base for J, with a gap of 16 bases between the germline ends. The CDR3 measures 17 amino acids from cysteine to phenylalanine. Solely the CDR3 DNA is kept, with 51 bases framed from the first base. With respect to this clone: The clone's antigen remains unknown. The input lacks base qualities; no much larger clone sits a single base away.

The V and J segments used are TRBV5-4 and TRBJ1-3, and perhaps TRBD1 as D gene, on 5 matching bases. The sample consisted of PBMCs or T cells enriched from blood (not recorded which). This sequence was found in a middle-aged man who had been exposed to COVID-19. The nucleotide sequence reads TGTGCCAGCAGCTTTTCGGCAGGGCAGGCGTCTGGAAACACCATATATTTT. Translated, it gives CASSFSAGQASGNTIYF.